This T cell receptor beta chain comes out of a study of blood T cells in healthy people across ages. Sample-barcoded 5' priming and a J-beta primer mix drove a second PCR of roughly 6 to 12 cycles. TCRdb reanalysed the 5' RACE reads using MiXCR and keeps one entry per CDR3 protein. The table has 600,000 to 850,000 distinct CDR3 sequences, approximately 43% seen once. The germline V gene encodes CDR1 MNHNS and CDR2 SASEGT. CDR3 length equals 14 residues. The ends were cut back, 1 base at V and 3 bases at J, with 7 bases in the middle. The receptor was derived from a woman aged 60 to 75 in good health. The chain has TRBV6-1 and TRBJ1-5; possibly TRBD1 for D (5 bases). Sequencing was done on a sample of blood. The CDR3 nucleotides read TGTGCCAGCAGTGAAGGGGACTTCAATCAGCCCCAGCATTTT. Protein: CASSEGDFNQPQHF.